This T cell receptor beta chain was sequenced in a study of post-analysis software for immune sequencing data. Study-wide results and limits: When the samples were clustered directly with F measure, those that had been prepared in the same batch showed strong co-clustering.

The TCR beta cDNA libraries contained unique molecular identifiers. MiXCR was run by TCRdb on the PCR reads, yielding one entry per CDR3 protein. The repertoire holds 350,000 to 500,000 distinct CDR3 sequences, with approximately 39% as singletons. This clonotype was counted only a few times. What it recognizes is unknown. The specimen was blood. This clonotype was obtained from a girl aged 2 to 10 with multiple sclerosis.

The CDR3: CASSQGSSTGTEAFF. The CDR3 nucleotides are TGTGCCAGCAGTCAGGGCAGCTCGACGGGGACTGAAGCTTTCTTT. The chain carries TRBV28 and TRBJ1-1; perhaps TRBD1 as D (5 bases). Trimming removed 5 bases at V and 5 bases at J, with 18 bases between. Germline assignment: CDR1 MDHEN and CDR2 SYDVKM. The length of the CDR3 is 15 residues.